Shown below are 30 T cell receptor beta chains from a single sample sequenced in a study of blood T cells in healthy people across ages. A sample-barcoded 5' primer and a J-beta primer mix were used in a second PCR of about 6 to 11 cycles. Via MiXCR, TCRdb re-called the 5' RACE reads, giving one row per CDR3 protein. The sample includes 750,000 to 950,000 distinct CDR3 sequences, less than 70% of them seen just once. Sequences were obtained from blood. These receptors were collected from an elderly man in good health.

The chain combines TRBV7-9 with TRBJ2-3; a possible D gene is TRBD2 (6 bases). Germline CDR1 SEHNR, CDR2 FQNEAQ (reference sequence). This CDR3 spans 16 amino acids. The germline V and J ends were trimmed by 4 bases and 0 bases, with 14 bases remaining between them. The CDR3 loop reads CASSSISGYSTDTQYF. The DNA for the CDR3 is TGTGCCAGCAGCTCCATTAGCGGTTATAGCACAGATACGCAGTATTTT.

CDR3 protein: CASMGGAGSSYEQYF. CDR3 sequence (DNA): TGTGCCAGCATGGGGGGGGCGGGATCCTCGTACGAGCAGTACTTC. J is TRBJ2-4 and V is TRBV6-1; TRBD2 is a possible D gene (7 bases). The better agreement between TRBJ2-7 and the DNA end casts doubt on the J call. The CDR3 loop spans 15 amino acids. CDR1 and CDR2 from the germline V gene are MNHNS and SASEGT.

The chain is built from TRBV20-1 and TRBJ2-7; TRBD1 might be the D (6 bases). Between the trimmed V and J ends, which lost 5 bases and 6 bases, there was a span of 14 bases. CDR3 size: 12 residues. Germline loops: CDR1 DFQATT, CDR2 SNEGSKA (reference sequence). CDR3 in amino acids: CSADTGSAEQYF. The CDR3, as DNA: TGCAGTGCTGATACAGGGTCTGCCGAGCAGTACTTC.

V gene TRBV9 combines with J gene TRBJ2-3; the D is unclear. CDR1 is SGDLS and CDR2 is YYNGEE in the germline V gene. Between the trimmed V and J ends, which lost 3 bases and 0 bases, there was a span of 8 bases. The CDR3 is 14 amino acids. CDR3 amino acids: CASSEVQSTDTQYF. The CDR3 nucleotides read TGTGCCAGCAGCGAGGTCCAGAGCACAGATACGCAGTATTTT.

The chain links TRBV11-2 to TRBJ1-2, with a possible D match to TRBD1 (6 bases). Trimming pared 5 bases from V and 2 bases from J, leaving 15 bases between. The CDR3 runs 15 residues. CDR1 and CDR2 from the germline V gene are SGHAT and FQNNGV. The CDR3 region is CASSPSGTTNYGYTF. The CDR3, as DNA: TGTGCCAGCAGCCCTTCCGGGACAACAAACTATGGCTACACCTTC.

The chain has TRBV7-9 and TRBJ2-3; 7 bases are a match to TRBD1. Germline V gene lookup returns CDR1 SEHNR and CDR2 FQNEAQ (reference sequence). There are 12 residues in the CDR3. V lost 5 bases, J lost 14 bases, and 10 bases stayed unmatched. CDR3 sequence: CASSPVQGYAYF. CDR3 nucleotides: TGTGCCAGCAGCCCCGTACAGGGGTACGCGTATTTT.

V usage is TRBV4-1 and J usage is TRBJ2-3, with D possibly matching TRBD2 (5 bases). Trimming stripped 0 bases from V and 14 bases from J, with 27 bases between. This CDR3 is 17 amino acids long. CDR1 MGHRA and CDR2 YSYEKL come from the germline V gene. The CDR3 sequence is CASSQEAAAEAHRYAYF. The CDR3 DNA reads as TGCGCCAGCAGCCAAGAGGCAGCGGCGGAGGCGCACAGATACGCGTATTTT.

This clonotype was counted a few times. V usage is TRBV7-6 and J usage is TRBJ2-7; 13 bases line up with TRBD2. V was clipped by 2 bases and J by 4 bases; unmatched bases: 5. Germline V gene sequence: CDR1 SGHVS, CDR2 FNYEAQ. The CDR3 contains 16 residues. In DNA, the CDR3 is TGTGCCAGCAGCTTAATCGGACTAGCGGGGGCTTACGAGCAGTACTTC. This translates into CASSLIGLAGAYEQYF.

This chain connects TRBV5-1 to TRBJ2-7; 7 bases agree with TRBD2. V was pared by 0 bases and J by 4 bases, with 7 bases of the junction left unmatched. The germline gives CDR1 SGHRS, CDR2 YFSETQ. This CDR3 comprises 15 residues. CDR3 loop: CASSLAGSGGYEQYF. CDR3 DNA: TGCGCCAGCAGCTTGGCCGGGTCGGGAGGATACGAGCAGTACTTC. Supplemented by reference TRBV5-1 and TRBJ2-7, the full variable domain reads KAGVTQTPRYLIKTRGQQVTLSCSPISGHRSVSWYQQTPGQGLQFLFEYFSETQRNKGNFPGRFSGRQFSNSRSEMNVSTLELGDSALYLCASSLAGSGGYEQYFGPGTRLTVT.

A few counts support this clonotype. V usage is TRBV12-3 or TRBV12-4 and J usage is TRBJ2-1; possible D gene TRBD2, 5 bases. Deletions cut 5 bases from V and 5 bases from J, with 13 bases between. The CDR3 runs 14 residues. The CDR3 DNA follows: TGTGCCAGCAGTCCTCAGCGGAGCGACAATGAGCAGTTCTTC. Translation gives CASSPQRSDNEQFF.

This clonotype was observed a few times. This sequence joins TRBV12-3 or TRBV12-4 and TRBJ1-1, with D uncertain. The V end was cut by 0 bases, the J end by 3 bases, with 2 bases between. The CDR3 totals 12 residues. CDR3 sequence reads: CASSLAYTEAFF. The CDR3 DNA reads TGTGCCAGCAGTTTAGCGTACACTGAAGCTTTCTTT.

This clonotype was observed a few times. Here the CDR3 DNA reads TGTGCCAGCAGTGGGTACCCGGCGGCAGGGTCCGAGCAGTACTTC. Amino acid sequence: CASSGYPAAGSEQYF. This sequence joins TRBV25-1 and TRBJ2-7; D possibly corresponds to TRBD1 (5 bases). This CDR3 has 15 residues. Germline assignment: CDR1 MGHDK and CDR2 SYGVNS. V was cut by 4 bases and J by 6 bases, with 19 bases left in between.

The chain carries TRBV7-3 and TRBJ2-3, with 11 bases matching TRBD2. In germline, CDR1 is SGHTA, CDR2 FQGTGA. The length of the CDR3 is 18 residues. The junction had 8 bases not matched to a gene; V was cut back by 1 base and J by 2 bases. The CDR3 nucleotides read TGTGCCAGCAGCTTAATCGCGGCTAGCGGGAGGAACACAGATACGCAGTATTTT. This sequence encodes CASSLIAASGRNTDTQYF.

This clonotype was observed a handful of times. In nucleotides, the CDR3 is TGTGCCATCAGTGGTACAGGGGGGTCGAGTGGCTACACCTTC. Protein product: CAISGTGGSSGYTF. The rearrangement uses TRBV10-3 and TRBJ1-2; TRBD1 aligns across 8 bases. Germline CDR1 reads ENHRY; CDR2 reads SYGVKD. The CDR3 is 14 residues long. V dropped 4 bases and J dropped 7; count of bases not matched to a gene: 8.

CDR3 sequence reads: CASSVAAGGSDTQYF. CDR3 nucleotide sequence: TGTGCCAGCAGCGTAGCAGCGGGAGGATCGGATACGCAGTATTTT. The chain links TRBV9 to TRBJ2-3, with 9 bases fitting TRBD2. The CDR3 runs 15 residues. Germline V lookup: CDR1 SGDLS, CDR2 YYNGEE. V dropped 0 bases and J dropped 6; count of bases not matched to a gene: 5.

The chain couples TRBV13 to TRBJ2-7; 10 positions agree with TRBD2. The tail of the sequence fits TRBJ2-5 better, so the J call may be wrong. This CDR3 contains 16 residues. Germline CDR1 reads PRHDT; CDR2 reads FYEKMQ (reference sequence). CDR3 residues: CASSLWASGRVETQYF. The CDR3 nucleotides are TGTGCCAGCAGCTTATGGGCTAGCGGGAGAGTTGAGACCCAGTACTTC.

V and J are TRBV29-1 and TRBJ1-2; D may be TRBD1 (5 bases). This CDR3 has 13 amino acids. The germline V and J ends were trimmed by 1 base and 4 bases, with 10 bases remaining between them. The germline V gene has CDR1 SQVTM and CDR2 ANQGSEA. The chain's CDR3 is CSVEGPGGYGYTF. The CDR3 region has the DNA TGCAGCGTTGAAGGTCCCGGGGGCTATGGCTACACCTTC.

This sequence joins TRBV7-6 and TRBJ2-7; 7 nucleotides line up with TRBD2. The CDR3 has 14 residues. CDR1 is SGHVS and CDR2 is FNYEAQ in the germline V gene. Germline trimming cut 5 bases from V and 3 bases from J; bases unmatched to any gene: 7. CDR3 in DNA: TGTGCCAGCAGCCCAATGACTAGCAGCTACGAGCAGTACTTC. Protein sequence: CASSPMTSSYEQYF.

This clonotype was counted a single time. Just one base apart from a much larger clone, this may be a read error. The chain has TRBV12-3 or TRBV12-4 and TRBJ2-6; no firm D call. Trimming removed 3 bases from V and 0 bases from J, with 3 bases in between. The CDR3 extends over 14 amino acids. The CDR3 DNA is TGTGCCAGCAGTTTTCGCTCTGGGGCCAACGTCCTGACTTTC. Translated: CASSFRSGANVLTF.

This clonotype was counted only a few times. The chain has TRBV5-1 and TRBJ2-2, with D possibly TRBD1 on 6 matching bases. In germline, CDR1 is SGHRS, CDR2 YFSETQ. The CDR3 contains 16 residues. The V end was cut by 4 bases, the J end by 6 bases, with 19 bases between. The CDR3 sequence is CASSPTTQGFAGELFF. CDR3 in DNA: TGCGCCAGCAGCCCAACGACACAGGGTTTCGCCGGGGAGCTGTTTTTT.

The V and J genes are TRBV7-9 and TRBJ2-5, with D perhaps TRBD2 (6 bases). The V gene lost 3 bases and the J gene lost 3 bases, with 11 bases spanning the gap. CDR1 and CDR2 from the germline V gene are SEHNR and FQNEAQ (reference sequence). The CDR3 has 14 residues. The DNA for the CDR3 is TGTGCCAGCAGCTTGAGTAGCGGCAAAGAGACCCAGTACTTC. Protein product: CASSLSSGKETQYF.

The chain combines TRBV12-3 or TRBV12-4 with TRBJ1-4; D not resolved. Between the trimmed V and J ends, which lost 7 bases and 1 base, there was a span of 10 bases. The CDR3 length is 14 residues. The CDR3 nucleotides are TGTGCCAGCACAAAACCTGAAACTAATGAAAAACTGTTTTTT. This codes for CASTKPETNEKLFF.

Concerning this clonotype: Mismatch with germline at one junction end may stem from a read error. The rearrangement uses TRBV7-3 and TRBJ2-3, with D tentatively TRBD1 or TRBD2 (6 bases each). This CDR3 comprises 11 residues. The germline gives CDR1 SGHTA, CDR2 FQGTGA. CDR3 in amino acids: CASSRGDTRYF. CDR3 nucleotide sequence: TGTGCCAGCAGCAGGGGGGATACGCGGTATTTT.

This clonotype was seen a few times. The V gene is TRBV20-1, the J gene TRBJ2-7, with 9 bases matching TRBD1. The CDR3 is 16 amino acids. The germline V gene encodes CDR1 DFQATT and CDR2 SNEGSKA (reference sequence). V dropped 5 bases and J dropped 7; count of bases not matched to a gene: 18. This chain's CDR3 is CSAPKPGSGTGWEQYF. The CDR3 region has the DNA TGCAGTGCTCCAAAACCAGGTTCGGGGACAGGGTGGGAGCAGTACTTC.

This clonotype was detected only a few times. The chain couples TRBV20-1 to TRBJ2-3, with TRBD2 as a possible D gene (6 bases). CDR3 length: 17 amino acids. Germline CDR1 is DFQATT and CDR2 is SNEGSKA (reference sequence). V gave up 0 bases and J gave up 5 bases, with 21 bases separating them. CDR3: CSAREPPGLRRGDTQYF. The CDR3, as DNA: TGCAGTGCTAGAGAACCACCGGGACTCAGACGGGGAGATACGCAGTATTTT.

This clonotype was observed a few times. The gene calls are TRBV24-1 and TRBJ2-5; D possibly matches TRBD1 or TRBD2 (5 bases each). Trimming pared 3 bases from V and 1 base from J, leaving 11 bases between. The length of the CDR3 is 15 residues. Germline V gives CDR1 KGHDR, CDR2 SFDVKD. CDR3 region: CATSDAGGSQETQYF. The CDR3 region has the DNA TGTGCCACCAGTGATGCTGGGGGTTCCCAAGAGACCCAGTACTTC.

Only a few counts were recorded for this clonotype. V usage is TRBV3-1 and J usage is TRBJ2-6; 7 bases are a match to TRBD2. In germline, CDR1 is LGHDT, CDR2 YNNKEL (reference sequence). Trimming at V came to 1 base and at J to 0 bases, leaving 9 bases not matched to a gene. This CDR3 contains 19 residues. DNA of the CDR3: TGTGCCAGCAGCCAAGGTCTACTCGGGAGGTACTCTGGGGCCAACGTCCTGACTTTC. Residues: CASSQGLLGRYSGANVLTF.

The chain joins TRBV29-1 to TRBJ1-4; D is uncertain. The CDR3 contains 13 residues. The ends were cut back, 5 bases at V and 8 bases at J, with 15 bases in the middle. CDR1 is SQVTM and CDR2 is ANQGSEA in the germline V gene. This CDR3 is CSVRASSTEKLFF. The CDR3, as DNA: TGCAGCGTTCGGGCTTCTTCCACCGAAAAACTGTTTTTT.

CDR3 region: CASSQDKWTGGNEQFF. The CDR3 nucleotides read TGTGCCAGCAGCCAAGATAAGTGGACAGGGGGCAATGAGCAGTTCTTC. This chain connects TRBV3-1 to TRBJ2-1; the match to TRBD1 covers 10 bases. The CDR3 spans 16 residues. V was pared by 0 bases and J by 6 bases, with 5 bases of the junction left unmatched. Per the germline V gene, CDR1 is LGHDT and CDR2 is YNNKEL (reference sequence).

This chain joins TRBV20-1 and TRBJ2-7; perhaps TRBD2 as D (6 bases). V was shortened by 2 bases and J by 0 bases, with 17 bases between the two germline ends. Germline V gene data show CDR1 as DFQATT and CDR2 as SNEGSKA (reference sequence). The CDR3 runs 16 residues. The CDR3: CSARLALNQISYEQYF. The CDR3 coding sequence is TGCAGTGCTAGACTAGCGTTAAACCAGATCTCCTACGAGCAGTACTTC.